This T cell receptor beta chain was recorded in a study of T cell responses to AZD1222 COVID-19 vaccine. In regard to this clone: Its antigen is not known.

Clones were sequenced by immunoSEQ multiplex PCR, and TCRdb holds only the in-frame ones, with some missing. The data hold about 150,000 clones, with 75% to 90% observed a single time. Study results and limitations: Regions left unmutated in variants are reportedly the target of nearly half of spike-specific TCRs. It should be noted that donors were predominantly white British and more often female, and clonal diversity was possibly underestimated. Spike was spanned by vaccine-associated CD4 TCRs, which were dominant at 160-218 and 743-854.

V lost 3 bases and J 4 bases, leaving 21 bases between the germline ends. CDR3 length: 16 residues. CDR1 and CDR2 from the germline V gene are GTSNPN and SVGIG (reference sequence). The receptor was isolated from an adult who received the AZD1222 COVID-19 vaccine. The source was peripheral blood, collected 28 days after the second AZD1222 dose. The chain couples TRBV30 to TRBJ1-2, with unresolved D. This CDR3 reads CAWRDVSVGMGYGYTF. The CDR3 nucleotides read TGTGCCTGGAGGGACGTGTCGGTAGGGATGGGCTATGGCTACACCTTC.